Below are 11 T cell receptor beta chains sequenced from a single sample in a study of cytomegalovirus exposure and HLA in healthy donors. With 60 Vbeta and 13 Jbeta primers, the PCR was carried out. Sequencing was performed with immunoSEQ multiplex PCR; in TCRdb, only in-frame clones are kept and a portion is missing. The data contain over 55,000 clones, around two thirds of them singletons. Sequenced sample: PBMCs. All receptors derive from a woman in her 50s in good health and CMV-seropositive.

The chain recombines TRBV28 with TRBJ1-1; perhaps TRBD1 as D (6 bases). The V end was cut by 11 bases, the J end by 1 base, with 17 bases between. CDR3 length: 14 residues. CDR1 MDHEN and CDR2 SYDVKM come from the germline V gene. CDR3 sequence: CAAKADSGNTEAFF. The CDR3 bases are TGTGCCGCCAAGGCGGACAGTGGGAACACTGAAGCTTTCTTT.

The V gene is TRBV7-9, the J gene TRBJ2-2, with D perhaps TRBD1 (5 bases). The CDR3 extends over 16 amino acids. Per the germline V gene, CDR1 is SEHNR and CDR2 is FQNEAQ (reference sequence). Trimming removed 3 bases from V and 2 bases from J, with 13 bases in between. In DNA form, the CDR3 reads TGTGCCAGCAGCTTCCTGACAGCTTCAAACACCGGGGAGCTGTTTTTT. This sequence encodes CASSFLTASNTGELFF.

V and J are TRBV9 and TRBJ2-2, with a possible D match to TRBD1 (6 bases). Deletions cut 5 bases from V and 6 bases from J, with 17 bases between. This CDR3 comprises 15 residues. Per germline, CDR1 SGDLS and CDR2 YYNGEE. The CDR3 region has the DNA TGTGCCAGCAGACCAACAGGGATGTCAGCCGGGGAGCTGTTTTTT. Amino acids: CASRPTGMSAGELFF. The variable domain in full, completed from reference TRBV9 and TRBJ2-2, reads DSGVTQTPKHLITATGQRVTLRCSPRSGDLSVYWYQQSLDQGLQFLIQYYNGEERAKGNILERFSAQQFPDLHSELNLSSLELGDSALYFCASRPTGMSAGELFFGEGSRLTVL.

This rearrangement joins TRBV27 to TRBJ2-3; D is ambiguous. CDR1 is MNHEY, CDR2 SMNVEV, per germline (reference sequence). The CDR3 runs to 14 residues. Between the trimmed V and J ends, which lost 3 bases and 0 bases, there was a span of 7 bases. In DNA, the CDR3 is TGTGCCAGCAGTTTTACAGCTAGCACAGATACGCAGTATTTT. It specifies CASSFTASTDTQYF.

The V gene is TRBV7-9, the J gene TRBJ1-5; D is unresolved. The CDR3 is made up of 15 amino acids. V lost 5 bases and J lost 0, with 11 bases in between. Germline V CDR1 and CDR2: SEHNR, FQNEAQ (reference sequence). CDR3 residues: CASSPGGYSNQPQHF. The CDR3, as DNA: TGTGCCAGCAGCCCCGGAGGATATAGCAATCAGCCCCAGCATTTT.

This chain connects TRBV11-2 to TRBJ2-5; weak D call: TRBD2 (5 bases). V lost 5 bases to trimming and J lost 2 bases, with 12 bases between them. Germline V gene sequence: CDR1 SGHAT, CDR2 FQNNGV. This CDR3 is 14 amino acids long. The chain's CDR3 is CASSLTTGQETQYF. The CDR3 DNA sequence: TGTGCCAGCAGCCTGACCACGGGACAAGAGACCCAGTACTTC.

This sequence joins TRBV7-2 and TRBJ1-2; D not resolved. The V end lost 4 bases, the J end lost 2 bases, and 8 bases lay between the germline ends. The CDR3 runs 13 residues. Germline loops: CDR1 SGHTA, CDR2 FQGNSA. The CDR3 sequence: CASSSYSNYGYTF. Here the CDR3 DNA reads TGTGCCAGCAGCTCATACTCAAACTATGGCTACACCTTC.

This chain links TRBV7-9 with TRBJ2-7, with D possibly TRBD1 on 5 matching bases. The V gene lost 3 bases and the J gene lost 1 base, with 10 bases spanning the gap. The length of the CDR3 is 14 residues. From germline, CDR1 is SEHNR and CDR2 FQNEAQ (reference sequence). The CDR3 bases are TGTGCCAGCAGCTTTTGGGGCTCGTCCTACGAGCAGTACTTC. It yields the protein CASSFWGSSYEQYF.

V gene TRBV2 combines with J gene TRBJ1-2; 9 bases match TRBD1. Germline V gene data show CDR1 as SNHLY and CDR2 as FYNNEI. This CDR3 has 13 residues. J lost 8 bases, V lost 8 bases, and 9 bases had no gene match. As DNA, the CDR3 is TGTGCCAGCCACGGGACAGGGAGTCAGGGCTACACCTTC. Translation: CASHGTGSQGYTF. Full variable domain (remainder filled in from reference TRBV2 and TRBJ1-2): EPEVTQTPSHQVTQMGQEVILRCVPISNHLYFYWYRQILGQKVEFLVSFYNNEISEKSEIFDDQFSVERPDGSNFTLKIRSTKLEDSAMYFCASHGTGSQGYTFGSGTRLTVV.

CDR3 DNA sequence: TGTGCCAGCATTGGGACAGCCCCCTACGAGCAGTACTTC. Translating gives CASIGTAPYEQYF. The rearrangement uses TRBV6-1 and TRBJ2-7, with 7 bases identical to TRBD1. The V gene end was trimmed by 7 bases and the J gene end by 2 bases; junction bases not matched to a gene: 5. Germline CDR1 is MNHNS and CDR2 is SASEGT. The CDR3 is 13 amino acids.

The chain has TRBV4-3 and TRBJ2-1; 10 bases fit TRBD2. Losses at the gene ends were 1 base for V and 3 bases for J; bases not matched to a gene: 9. The CDR3 spans 18 residues. Germline V gene sequence: CDR1 LGHNA, CDR2 YSLEER. The CDR3 nucleotides read TGCGCCAGCAGCCAAGTATCTATAGGACTAGCGGACTACAATGAGCAGTTCTTC. Translated: CASSQVSIGLADYNEQFF.